This T cell receptor beta chain is drawn from a study of shared clonotypes between healthy human individuals. Study-wide points: The study sampled only blood, and tissue repertoires likely differ. Naive subsets, compared against memory subsets, generally had larger estimated richness values.

The CDR3 loop spans 12 amino acids. Germline loops: CDR1 SGHTA, CDR2 FQGNSA. V lost 7 bases to trimming and J lost 2 bases, with 7 bases between them. It was into CD45RA+ naive and CD45RA-negative memory subsets that the CD4+ cells were split. Each replicate PCR on the sorted subsets used roughly 190 ng DNA (around 30,000 T cell genomes). The table came from immunoSEQ multiplex PCR; TCRdb's copy has only in-frame clones and leaves some out. The sample lists over a million clones, over 95% occurring once. Turning to this clone: Its antigen is unidentified. Other DNA sequences in the same sample also yield this CDR3.

The chain uses TRBV7-2 and TRBJ2-3, with unresolved D. Input material: naive CD4+ T cells sorted from blood. Regarding subset: CD45RA+ positively selected. This TCR was sampled from a man aged 25-45 years in good health. This CDR3 is CASTTSTDTQYF. The CDR3 nucleotides are TGTGCCAGCACAACCTCCACAGATACGCAGTATTTT.